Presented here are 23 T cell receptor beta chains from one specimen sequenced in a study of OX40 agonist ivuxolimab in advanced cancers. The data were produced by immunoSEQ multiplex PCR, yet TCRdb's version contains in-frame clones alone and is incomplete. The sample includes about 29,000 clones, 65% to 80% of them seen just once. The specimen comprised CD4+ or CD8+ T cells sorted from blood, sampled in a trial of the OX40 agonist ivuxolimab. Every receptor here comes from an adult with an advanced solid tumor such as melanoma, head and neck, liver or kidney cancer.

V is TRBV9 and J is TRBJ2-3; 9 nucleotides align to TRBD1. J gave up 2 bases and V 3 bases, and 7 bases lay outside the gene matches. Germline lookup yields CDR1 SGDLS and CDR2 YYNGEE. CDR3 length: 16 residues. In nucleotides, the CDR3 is TGTGCCAGCAGCGAGAAGACAGGGGGACTCACAGATACGCAGTATTTT. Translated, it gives CASSEKTGGLTDTQYF. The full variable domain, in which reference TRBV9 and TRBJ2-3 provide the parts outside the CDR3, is DSGVTQTPKHLITATGQRVTLRCSPRSGDLSVYWYQQSLDQGLQFLIQYYNGEERAKGNILERFSAQQFPDLHSELNLSSLELGDSALYFCASSEKTGGLTDTQYFGPGTRLTVL.

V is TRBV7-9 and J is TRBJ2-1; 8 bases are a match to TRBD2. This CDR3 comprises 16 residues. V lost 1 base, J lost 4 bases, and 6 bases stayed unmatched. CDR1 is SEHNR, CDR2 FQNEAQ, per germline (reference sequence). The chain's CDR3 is CASSLVGGGRYNEQFF. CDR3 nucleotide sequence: TGTGCCAGCAGCTTAGTTGGCGGGGGGAGGTACAATGAGCAGTTCTTC.

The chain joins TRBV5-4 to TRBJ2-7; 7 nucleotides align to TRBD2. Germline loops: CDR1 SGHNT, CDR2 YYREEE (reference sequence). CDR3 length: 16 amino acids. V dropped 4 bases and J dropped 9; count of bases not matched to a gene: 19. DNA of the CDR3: TGTGCCAGCAGCCAAGTGGGCGGCGGGAGTATTGACCGGCAGTACTTC. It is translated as CASSQVGGGSIDRQYF.

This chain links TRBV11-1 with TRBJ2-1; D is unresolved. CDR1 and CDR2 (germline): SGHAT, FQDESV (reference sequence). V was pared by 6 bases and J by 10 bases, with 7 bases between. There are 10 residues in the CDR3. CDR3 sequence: CASSALEQFF. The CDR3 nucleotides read TGTGCCAGCAGTGCGTTGGAGCAGTTCTTC.

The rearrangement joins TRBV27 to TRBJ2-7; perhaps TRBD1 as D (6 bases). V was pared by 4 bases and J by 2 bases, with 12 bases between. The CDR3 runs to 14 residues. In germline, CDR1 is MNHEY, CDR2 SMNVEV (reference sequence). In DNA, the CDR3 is TGTGCCAGCAGTTGGGGACAAGGTCCCTACGAGCAGTACTTC. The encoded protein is CASSWGQGPYEQYF.

The CDR3 bases are TGCGCCAGCAGCTTGTTAGGCGTGTCCCAGGGAACAGATACGCAGTATTTT. Translation gives CASSLLGVSQGTDTQYF. The rearrangement links TRBV5-1 to TRBJ2-3; D is perhaps TRBD1 (5 bases). V was trimmed by 1 base and J by 3 bases, leaving 18 bases between them. The germline V gene encodes CDR1 SGHRS and CDR2 YFSETQ. The CDR3 is made up of 17 amino acids.

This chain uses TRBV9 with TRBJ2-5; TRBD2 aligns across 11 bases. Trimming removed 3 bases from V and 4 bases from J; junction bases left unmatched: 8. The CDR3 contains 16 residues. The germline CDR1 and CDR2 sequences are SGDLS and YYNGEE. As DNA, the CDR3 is TGTGCCAGCAGCGCGGGACTAGCGGTCCCTACAGAGACCCAGTACTTC. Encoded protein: CASSAGLAVPTETQYF.

CDR3 nucleotides: TGTGCCAGTAGTATTTCAGGGGGCAATGAGCAGTTCTTC. The encoded protein is CASSISGGNEQFF. This chain links TRBV19 with TRBJ2-1; the match to TRBD1 covers 7 bases. The CDR3 is 13 amino acids. V dropped 3 bases and J dropped 6; count of bases not matched to a gene: 2. CDR1 is LNHDA and CDR2 is SQIVND in the germline V gene (reference sequence).

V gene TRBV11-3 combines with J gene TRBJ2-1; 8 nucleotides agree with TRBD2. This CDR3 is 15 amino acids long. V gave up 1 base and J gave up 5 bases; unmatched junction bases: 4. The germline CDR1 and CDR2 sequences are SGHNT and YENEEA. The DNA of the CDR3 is TGTGCCAGCAGCTTAGGGTTGCGGGGGGACAATGAGCAGTTCTTC. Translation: CASSLGLRGDNEQFF.

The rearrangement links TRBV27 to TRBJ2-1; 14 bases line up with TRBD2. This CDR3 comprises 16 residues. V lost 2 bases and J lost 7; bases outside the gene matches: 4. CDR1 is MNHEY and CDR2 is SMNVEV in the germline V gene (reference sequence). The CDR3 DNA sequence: TGTGCCAGCAGTTTAGGGACTAGCGGGAGTCTGAATGAGCAGTTCTTC. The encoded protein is CASSLGTSGSLNEQFF.

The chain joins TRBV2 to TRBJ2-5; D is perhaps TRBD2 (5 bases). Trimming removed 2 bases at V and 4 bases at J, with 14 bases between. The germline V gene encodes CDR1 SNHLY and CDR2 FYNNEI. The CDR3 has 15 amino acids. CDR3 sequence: CASSEFGVRRETQYF. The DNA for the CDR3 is TGTGCCAGCAGTGAATTCGGGGTCCGCAGAGAGACCCAGTACTTC.

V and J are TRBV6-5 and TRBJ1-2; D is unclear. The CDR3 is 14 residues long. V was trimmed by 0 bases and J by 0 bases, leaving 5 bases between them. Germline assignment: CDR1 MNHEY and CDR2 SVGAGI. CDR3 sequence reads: CASSYSPANYGYTF. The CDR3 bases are TGTGCCAGCAGTTACTCGCCTGCTAACTATGGCTACACCTTC.

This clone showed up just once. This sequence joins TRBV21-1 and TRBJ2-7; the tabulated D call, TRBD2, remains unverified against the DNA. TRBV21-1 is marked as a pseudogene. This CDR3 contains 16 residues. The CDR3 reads CASSPLEEGIPYEQYF. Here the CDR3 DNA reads TGTGCCAGCAGCCCCCTAGAGGAGGGGATACCCTACGAGCAGTACTTC.

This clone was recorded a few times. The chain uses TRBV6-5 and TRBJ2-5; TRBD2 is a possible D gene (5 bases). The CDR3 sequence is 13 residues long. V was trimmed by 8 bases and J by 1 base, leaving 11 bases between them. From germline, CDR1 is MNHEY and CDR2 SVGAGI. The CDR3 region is CASQIRGQETQYF. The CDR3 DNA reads TGTGCCAGCCAAATACGGGGCCAAGAGACCCAGTACTTC.

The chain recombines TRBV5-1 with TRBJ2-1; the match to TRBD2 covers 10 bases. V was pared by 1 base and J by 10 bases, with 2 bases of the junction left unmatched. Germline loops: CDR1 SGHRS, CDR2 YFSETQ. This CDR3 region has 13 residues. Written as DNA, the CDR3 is TGCGCCAGCAGCTTGAGCGGGGGGGTAGAGCAGTTCTTC. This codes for CASSLSGGVEQFF.

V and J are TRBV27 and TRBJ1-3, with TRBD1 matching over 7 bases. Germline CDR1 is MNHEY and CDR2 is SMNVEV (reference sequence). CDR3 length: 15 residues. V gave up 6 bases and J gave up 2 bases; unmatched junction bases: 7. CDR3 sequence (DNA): TGTGCCAGCAGCGAAACAGGGGCCCCTGGAAACACCATATATTTT. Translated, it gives CASSETGAPGNTIYF.

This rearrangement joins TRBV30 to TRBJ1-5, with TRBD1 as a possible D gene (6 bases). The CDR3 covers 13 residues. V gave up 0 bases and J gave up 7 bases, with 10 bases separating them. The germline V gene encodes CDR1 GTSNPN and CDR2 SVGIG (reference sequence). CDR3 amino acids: CAWSVRRGQPQHF. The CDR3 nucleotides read TGTGCCTGGAGTGTAAGGAGGGGGCAGCCCCAGCATTTT.

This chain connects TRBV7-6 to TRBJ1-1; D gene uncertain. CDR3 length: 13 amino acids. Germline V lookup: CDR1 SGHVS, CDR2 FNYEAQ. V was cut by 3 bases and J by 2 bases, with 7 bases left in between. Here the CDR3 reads CASSFAGNTEAFF. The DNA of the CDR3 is TGTGCCAGCAGCTTTGCGGGAAACACTGAAGCTTTCTTT.

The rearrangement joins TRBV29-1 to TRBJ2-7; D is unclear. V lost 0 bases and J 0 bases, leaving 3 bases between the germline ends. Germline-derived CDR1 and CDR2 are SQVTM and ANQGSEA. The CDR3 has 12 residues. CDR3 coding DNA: TGCAGCGTTGAAGATGGCTCCTACGAGCAGTACTTC. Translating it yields CSVEDGSYEQYF.

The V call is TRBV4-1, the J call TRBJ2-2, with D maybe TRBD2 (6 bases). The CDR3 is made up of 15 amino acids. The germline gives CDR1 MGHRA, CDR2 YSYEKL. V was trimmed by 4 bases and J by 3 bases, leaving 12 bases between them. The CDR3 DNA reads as TGCGCCAGCAGCCTGAGACCGGGGGACACCGGGGAGCTGTTTTTT. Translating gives CASSLRPGDTGELFF.

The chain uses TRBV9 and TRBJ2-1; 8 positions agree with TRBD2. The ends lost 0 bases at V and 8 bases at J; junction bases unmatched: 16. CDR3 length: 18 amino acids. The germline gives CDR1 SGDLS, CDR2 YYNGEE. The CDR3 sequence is CASSVDPGGEGVFDEQFF. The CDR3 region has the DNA TGTGCCAGCAGCGTAGACCCCGGGGGGGAGGGGGTTTTCGATGAGCAGTTCTTC.

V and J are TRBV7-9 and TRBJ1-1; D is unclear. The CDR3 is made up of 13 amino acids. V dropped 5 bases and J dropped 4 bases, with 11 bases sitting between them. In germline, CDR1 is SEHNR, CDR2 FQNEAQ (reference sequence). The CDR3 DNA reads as TGTGCCAGCAGCCCCCCGGGGTTCACTGAAGCTTTCTTT. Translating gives CASSPPGFTEAFF.

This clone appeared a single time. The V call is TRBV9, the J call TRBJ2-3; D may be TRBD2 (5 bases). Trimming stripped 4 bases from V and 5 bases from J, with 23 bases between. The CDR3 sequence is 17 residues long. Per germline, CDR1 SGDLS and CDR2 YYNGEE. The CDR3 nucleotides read TGTGCCAGCAGCCCCGATTTGGGCACGCTCGGGGTAGATACGCAGTATTTT. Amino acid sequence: CASSPDLGTLGVDTQYF.